The 8 T cell receptor beta chains reported below all come from one sample, sequenced in a study of response to subunit inactivated influenza vaccine. TCRdb itself ran the RT-PCR reads through MiXCR, one entry per CDR3 protein. Of a few hundred thousand distinct CDR3 sequences listed, approximately 14% are singletons. Source: PBMCs from blood, taken less than 13 days after vaccination. These receptors were obtained from a man aged 50-59 years who received an inactivated influenza vaccine.

This chain uses TRBV7-3 with TRBJ2-1, with 12 bases fitting TRBD2. V trimming: 1 base; J trimming: 4 bases; junction bases outside the gene matches: 14. Germline values: CDR1 SGHTA, CDR2 FQGTGA. This CDR3 spans 20 amino acids. The CDR3 loop reads CASSLIRASGRATNYNEQFF. Here the CDR3 DNA reads TGTGCCAGCAGCTTAATAAGGGCTAGCGGGAGGGCCACAAATTACAATGAGCAGTTCTTC.

This clonotype was observed a few times. J is TRBJ2-7 and V is TRBV5-5; D call uncertain. The CDR3 loop spans 14 amino acids. CDR1 is SGHKS, CDR2 YYEKEE, per germline (reference sequence). Trimming removed 4 bases from V and 0 bases from J, with 11 bases in between. Here the CDR3 reads CASSQHDSSYEQYF. The CDR3 DNA is TGTGCCAGCAGCCAACACGATAGCTCCTACGAGCAGTACTTC.

This clonotype turned up a few times. The gene calls are TRBV5-1 and TRBJ2-6; maybe TRBD2 (5 bases). Per germline, CDR1 SGHRS and CDR2 YFSETQ. Trimming took off 8 bases at V and 3 bases at J, with 12 bases between the two ends. The CDR3 spans 14 residues. The CDR3 DNA follows: TGCGCCAGTAGATCCGGGAATGGGGCCAACGTCCTGACTTTC. Its protein product is CASRSGNGANVLTF.

J is TRBJ1-4 and V is TRBV5-1; possible D gene TRBD1, 6 bases. The V and J ends lost 2 bases and 6 bases respectively, with 14 bases between them. Germline V CDR1 and CDR2: SGHRS, YFSETQ. The length of the CDR3 is 15 residues. CDR3 coding DNA: TGCGCCAGCAGCTTTTGGAACAGGGAGGATGAAAAACTGTTTTTT. Translated, it gives CASSFWNREDEKLFF.

The V gene is TRBV18, the J gene TRBJ1-5; 7 nucleotides line up with TRBD1. This CDR3 has 16 amino acids. Germline V CDR1 and CDR2: KGHSH, LQKENI. The V segment lost 2 bases and the J segment 4 bases; nucleotides outside the gene matches: 8. CDR3 sequence: CASSPRGLGENQPQHF. The CDR3 coding sequence is TGTGCCAGCTCACCAAGGGGGCTGGGGGAAAATCAGCCCCAGCATTTT.

This clonotype has a handful of counts. The chain joins TRBV4-1 to TRBJ2-3; no definite D call. CDR3 length equals 13 residues. Trimming left V 0 bases short and J 3 bases short, with 4 bases between. Germline V gene sequence: CDR1 MGHRA, CDR2 YSYEKL. In DNA form, the CDR3 reads TGCGCCAGCAGCCAAGAGGGGACAGATACGCAGTATTTT. It yields the protein CASSQEGTDTQYF.

This clonotype was counted between two and nine times. The V call is TRBV24-1, the J call TRBJ2-1; perhaps TRBD1 as D (6 bases). The CDR3 extends over 16 amino acids. Germline CDR1 reads KGHDR; CDR2 reads SFDVKD. Trimming left V 3 bases short and J 1 base short, with 12 bases between. The CDR3 region is CATSDRTADSYNEQFF. For the CDR3, the DNA is TGTGCCACCAGTGATCGGACAGCCGATTCCTACAATGAGCAGTTCTTC.

The chain carries TRBV27 and TRBJ2-7; 12 positions match TRBD2. V lost 5 bases to trimming and J lost 5 bases; unmatched junction nucleotides: 10. The germline V gene encodes CDR1 MNHEY and CDR2 SMNVEV (reference sequence). CDR3 size: 16 residues. Here the CDR3 reads CASSTYRLAGVDEQYF. In DNA, the CDR3 is TGTGCCAGCAGTACCTACCGACTAGCGGGAGTGGACGAGCAGTACTTC.